Below, 21 T cell receptor beta chains from the same sample are listed, as sequenced in a study of T cells in tuberculosis. Sequenced by immunoSEQ multiplex PCR; TCRdb stores in-frame clones only, minus some. The sample has 25,000 to 35,000 clones, over 85% seen once; the top ten hold around 4.9%. Sequenced material: PBMCs. The receptors derive from a donor aged 10-29 years with latent tuberculosis or without tuberculosis infection.

The gene calls are TRBV2 and TRBJ2-1; the match to TRBD2 covers 9 bases. The length of the CDR3 is 17 residues. Germline V gene sequence: CDR1 SNHLY, CDR2 FYNNEI. With 6 bases clipped from V and 8 bases from J, the junction kept 17 bases outside the gene matches. This CDR3 reads CASSSRGGAWDIYEQFF. The CDR3 DNA reads TGTGCCAGCAGCTCTCGCGGGGGGGCTTGGGATATATATGAGCAGTTCTTC. Drawing the rest from reference TRBV2 and TRBJ2-1, the complete variable domain is EPEVTQTPSHQVTQMGQEVILRCVPISNHLYFYWYRQILGQKVEFLVSFYNNEISEKSEIFDDQFSVERPDGSNFTLKIRSTKLEDSAMYFCASSSRGGAWDIYEQFFGPGTRLTVL.

The rearrangement uses TRBV6-5 and TRBJ2-7; tentatively, D is TRBD1 (6 bases). CDR3 length: 14 residues. Per the germline V gene, CDR1 is MNHEY and CDR2 is SVGAGI. Deletions cut 6 bases from V and 2 bases from J, with 14 bases between. The DNA of the CDR3 is TGTGCCAGCAGAGACCACAGGGATGCCTACGAGCAGTACTTC. This encodes CASRDHRDAYEQYF.

The CDR3 loop is CASTQGGQGAFYEQYF. The DNA for the CDR3 is TGTGCCAGCACTCAAGGGGGGCAGGGGGCCTTCTACGAGCAGTACTTC. The chain carries TRBV2 and TRBJ2-7; 8 positions match TRBD1. V was pared by 7 bases and J by 3 bases, with 14 bases of the junction left unmatched. The length of the CDR3 is 16 residues. Germline V CDR1 and CDR2: SNHLY, FYNNEI.

The chain combines TRBV6-5 with TRBJ2-5; the D gene is possibly TRBD1 (6 bases). The CDR3 contains 15 residues. Trimming shortened V by 6 bases and J by 4 bases, and 18 bases separated the two germline ends. Per the germline V gene, CDR1 is MNHEY and CDR2 is SVGAGI. CDR3 loop: CASSVPGQLLETQYF. CDR3 coding DNA: TGTGCCAGCAGCGTCCCGGGACAATTATTAGAGACCCAGTACTTC.

The V call is TRBV6-1, the J call TRBJ2-7; possibly TRBD1 for D (5 bases). CDR3 length equals 12 residues. V was cut by 3 bases and J by 4 bases, with 7 bases left in between. In germline, CDR1 is MNHNS, CDR2 SASEGT. CDR3 residues: CASSDTGYEQYF. In nucleotides, the CDR3 is TGTGCCAGCAGTGACACAGGTTACGAGCAGTACTTC.

The chain recombines TRBV11-2 with TRBJ2-5; the match to TRBD1 covers 8 bases. Unmatched junction bases numbered 4, after V lost 0 bases and J lost 4 bases. The CDR3 is 15 residues long. The germline CDR1 and CDR2 sequences are SGHAT and FQNNGV. The CDR3 spells CASSLDGQGAETQYF. CDR3 nucleotide sequence: TGTGCCAGCAGCTTAGATGGACAGGGAGCAGAGACCCAGTACTTC.

CDR3 region: CASTWTSGLNTQYF. The CDR3 nucleotides read TGTGCCAGCACCTGGACCAGCGGTTTGAATACGCAGTATTTT. The V call is TRBV28, the J call TRBJ2-3; D perhaps matches TRBD2 (5 bases). Germline V gene lookup returns CDR1 MDHEN and CDR2 SYDVKM. The CDR3 has 14 residues. V gave up 7 bases and J gave up 7 bases, with 18 bases separating them. Full variable domain (rest looked up from reference TRBV28 and TRBJ2-3): DVKVTQSSRYLVKRTGEKVFLECVQDMDHENMFWYRQDPGLGLRLIYFSYDVKMKEKGDIPEGYSVSREKKERFSLILESASTNQTSMYLCASTWTSGLNTQYFGPGTRLTVL.

V usage is TRBV27 and J usage is TRBJ1-2, with a tentative D call TRBD1 (5 bases). This CDR3 contains 17 residues. The germline V and J ends were trimmed by 4 bases and 5 bases, with 23 bases remaining between them. CDR1 and CDR2 (germline): MNHEY, SMNVEV (reference sequence). The CDR3 DNA follows: TGTGCCAGCAGTTCCCGGATACCAGGCGGGGGGGAATATGGCTACACCTTC. As protein: CASSSRIPGGGEYGYTF.

V usage is TRBV27 and J usage is TRBJ1-2; 10 bases align to TRBD1. With 5 bases clipped from V and 4 bases from J, the junction kept 4 bases outside the gene matches. Per the germline V gene, CDR1 is MNHEY and CDR2 is SMNVEV (reference sequence). This CDR3 spans 14 amino acids. CDR3 coding DNA: TGTGCCAGCAGTAGACAGGGGGCGGTCTATGGCTACACCTTC. It is translated as CASSRQGAVYGYTF.

The sample holds one count of this clone. The chain uses TRBV18 and TRBJ1-2; D might be TRBD1 (5 bases). The CDR3 runs 13 residues. The V and J ends lost 4 bases and 6 bases respectively, with 12 bases between them. The germline V gene encodes CDR1 KGHSH and CDR2 LQKENI. The CDR3 sequence: CASSLTGTDGYTF. CDR3 DNA: TGTGCCAGCTCACTGACCGGGACTGATGGCTACACCTTC.

The chain is built from TRBV14 and TRBJ1-2, with a tentative D call TRBD1 (6 bases). The CDR3 runs 16 residues. Trimming took 0 bases from V and 6 from J, leaving 17 bases between them. Per germline, CDR1 SGHDN and CDR2 FVKESK. The CDR3 region is CASSQDFYTGSHGYTF. The CDR3 DNA sequence: TGTGCCAGCAGCCAAGATTTTTACACAGGGTCCCATGGCTACACCTTC.

The V and J genes are TRBV6-1 and TRBJ1-6, with a possible D match to TRBD1 (5 bases). Trimming removed 6 bases at V and 0 bases at J, with 9 bases between. Germline CDR1 and CDR2: MNHNS and SASEGT. The CDR3 contains 15 residues. The CDR3 DNA sequence: TGTGCCAGCAGGGAGGGGAGCTCCTATAATTCACCCCTCCACTTT. Protein: CASREGSSYNSPLHF.

The chain has TRBV25-1 and TRBJ2-3; tentative D call: TRBD2 (6 bases). This CDR3 contains 14 residues. Looked up from germline, CDR1 is MGHDK and CDR2 is SYGVNS. V was trimmed by 4 bases and J by 3 bases, leaving 11 bases between them. Here the CDR3 DNA reads TGTGCCAGCAGTGGACCTAGCGATACAGATACGCAGTATTTT. It encodes CASSGPSDTDTQYF.

The count of this clone is one. V and J are TRBV6-4 and TRBJ1-6; D call uncertain. The germline V gene encodes CDR1 MRHNA and CDR2 SNTAGT. V lost 0 bases to trimming and J lost 0 bases, with 3 bases between them. The CDR3 consists of 15 residues. CDR3 nucleotide sequence: TGTGCCAGCAGTGACTCCAGCTCCTATAATTCACCCCTCCACTTT. This translates into CASSDSSSYNSPLHF.

This chain connects TRBV6-5 to TRBJ1-2, with 8 nucleotides matching TRBD1. V trimming: 6 bases; J trimming: 3 bases; junction bases outside the gene matches: 9. Germline CDR1 reads MNHEY; CDR2 reads SVGAGI. This CDR3 spans 15 amino acids. CDR3 sequence: CASRATTGAHYGYTF. The CDR3 DNA reads TGTGCCAGCAGAGCTACGACAGGGGCCCACTATGGCTACACCTTC.

The sample holds one count of this clone. The rearrangement links TRBV4-3 to TRBJ2-1; 10 nucleotides line up with TRBD2. The CDR3 contains 17 residues. Germline-derived CDR1 and CDR2 are LGHNA and YSLEER. V lost 4 bases to trimming and J lost 2 bases; unmatched junction nucleotides: 8. The CDR3 here is CASSLSERGGAYNEQFF. Written as DNA, the CDR3 is TGCGCCAGCAGCCTTTCCGAGCGGGGGGGCGCCTACAATGAGCAGTTCTTC.

The gene calls are TRBV5-1 and TRBJ2-7; D perhaps matches TRBD2 (6 bases). The V end lost 4 bases, the J end lost 5 bases, and 19 bases lay between the germline ends. Germline assignment: CDR1 SGHRS and CDR2 YFSETQ. This CDR3 is 15 amino acids long. CDR3 bases: TGCGCCAGCAGCGGACGGGACGGGGGAATGGACGAGCAGTACTTC. This gives the protein CASSGRDGGMDEQYF.

The genes are TRBV5-6 and TRBJ2-3; D gene uncertain. Germline-derived CDR1 and CDR2 are SGHDT and YYEEEE. Trimming took 2 bases from V and 1 from J, leaving 5 bases between them. CDR3 size: 13 residues. As DNA, the CDR3 is TGTGCCAGCAGCTTCTCTGGCACAGATACGCAGTATTTT. Its protein product is CASSFSGTDTQYF. The whole variable domain, remainder taken from reference TRBV5-6 and TRBJ2-3, is DAGVTQSPTHLIKTRGQQVTLRCSPKSGHDTVSWYQQALGQGPQFIFQYYEEEERQRGNFPDRFSGHQFPNYSSELNVNALLLGDSALYLCASSFSGTDTQYFGPGTRLTVL.

This clone was recorded once. The rearrangement links TRBV27 to TRBJ1-2; TRBD1 might be the D (5 bases). Trimming took off 1 base at V and 6 bases at J, with 15 bases between the two ends. Germline assignment: CDR1 MNHEY and CDR2 SMNVEV (reference sequence). This CDR3 has 15 residues. CDR3 amino acids: CASSLLGTSRDGYTF. CDR3 DNA: TGTGCCAGCAGTTTATTGGGGACTTCCAGAGATGGCTACACCTTC.

The rearrangement uses TRBV2 and TRBJ2-7, with 9 positions matching TRBD1. The CDR3 totals 14 residues. Germline V gene data show CDR1 as SNHLY and CDR2 as FYNNEI. The V segment lost 9 bases and the J segment 1 base; nucleotides outside the gene matches: 7. In DNA form, the CDR3 reads TGTGCCAGTCTGGGGGGACAGGGTTCCTACGAGCAGTACTTC. Its protein is CASLGGQGSYEQYF.

The chain carries TRBV14 and TRBJ1-2; D might be TRBD1 (6 bases). The V end lost 1 base, the J end lost 7 bases, and 10 bases lay between the germline ends. CDR1 and CDR2 from the germline V gene are SGHDN and FVKESK. This CDR3 has 13 amino acids. In DNA form, the CDR3 reads TGTGCCAGCAGCCAAGTACAAGGGGGTGGCTACACCTTC. This encodes CASSQVQGGGYTF.